This is a list of T cell receptor beta chains from one sample in a study of cytomegalovirus exposure and HLA in healthy donors. Repertoires were generated with immunoSEQ multiplex PCR, while TCRdb's copy carries only in-frame clones and drops some. In the table there are 100,000 or so clones, approximately 60% of which are singletons. The sample comprised PBMCs. Receptors originate from a woman aged 30 to 39 in good health and CMV-seropositive. Each CDR3 is given without its conserved first and last residue. The order of the fields is CDR3 length, clone size, V gene, CDR3 protein. Only some rows state a clone size, as once, few, many or a class for expanded clones.

>13|NA|TRBV7-2
ASSYTSGGTYEQY
>12|NA|TRBV19
ASTSWDRDYGYT
>11|few|TRBV25-1
ASSGGSYNEQF
>12|NA|TRBV29-1
SVGLTVYNEKLF
>12|few|TRBV6-1
ASSLGTGDTEAF
>11|NA|TRBV5-4
ASSPGLNTEAF
>15|NA|TRBV10-3
AISESEGASYNSPLH
>14|NA|TRBV18
ASSPWGSGEDYEQY
>9|NA|TRBV28
ASSWAGGYT
>12|NA|TRBV5-6
ASSWGGSGNTIY
>13|NA|TRBV10-3
AISDPTGEDTEAF
>10|NA|TRBV11-2
ASSLADSEQY
>13|NA|TRBV18
ASSPPGLAGYEQY
>12|NA|TRBV7-8
ASSRDIYNSPLH
>12|few|TRBV5-1
ASRLDGVSASQH
>14|NA|TRBV7-2
ASSLGGTGGRGEQF
>15|NA|TRBV7-9
ASSLGGRGRTNEKLF
>10|NA|TRBV7-2
ASSPPSSGYT
>14|NA|TRBV4-3
ASSQYPGHGEAEAF
>13|NA|TRBV6-5
ASSYGTGSSYEQY
>12|NA|TRBV11-2
ASSLRTGQETQY
>14|few|TRBV5-1
ASSYSFLGRGTEAF
>12|few|TRBV9
ASSVSWISYEQY
>10|NA|TRBV7-9
ASSPPSGELF
>11|few|TRBV30
AWSRAGDEKLF
>12|NA|TRBV6-1
ASSERGMAYEQY
>15|few|TRBV4-1
ASSHQVRQGQNYGYT